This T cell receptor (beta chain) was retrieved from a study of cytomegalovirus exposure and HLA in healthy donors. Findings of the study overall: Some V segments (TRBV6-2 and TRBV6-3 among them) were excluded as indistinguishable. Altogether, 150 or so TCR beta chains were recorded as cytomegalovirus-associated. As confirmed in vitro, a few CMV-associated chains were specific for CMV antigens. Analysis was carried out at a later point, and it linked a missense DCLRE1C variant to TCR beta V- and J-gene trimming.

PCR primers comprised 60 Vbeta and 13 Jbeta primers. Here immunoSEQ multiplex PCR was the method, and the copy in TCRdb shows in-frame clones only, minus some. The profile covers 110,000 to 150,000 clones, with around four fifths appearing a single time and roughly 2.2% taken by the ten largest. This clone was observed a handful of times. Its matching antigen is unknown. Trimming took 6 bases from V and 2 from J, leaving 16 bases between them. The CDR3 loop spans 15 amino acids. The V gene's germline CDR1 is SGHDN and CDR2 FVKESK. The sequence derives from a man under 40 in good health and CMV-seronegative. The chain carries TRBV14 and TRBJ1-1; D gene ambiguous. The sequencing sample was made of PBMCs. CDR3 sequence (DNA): TGTGCCAGCAGTTCAGCGGGCGCGCTTAACACTGAAGCTTTCTTT. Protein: CASSSAGALNTEAFF.